The clone carrying this TCR beta chain was found a few times. This entry is derived from a study of identical twins. TCRdb independently ran MiXCR on the 5' RACE reads; one entry per CDR3 protein. This repertoire shows a few hundred thousand distinct CDR3 sequences, around 6.5% found once; its top ten account for more than 12%. Germline CDR1 and CDR2: SGHDT and YYEEEE. Trimming pared 4 bases from V and 0 bases from J, leaving 16 bases between. The CDR3 is 16 amino acids. A further study also used this sample, focusing on T cells expressing NK-cell markers. That paper notes: For a handful of donors, these clonotypes were likewise the leading ones in the CD3+CD56-NKG2C+ fraction.

Material: CD8+ T cells sorted from blood. The chain employs TRBV5-6 and TRBJ2-5; D might be TRBD2 (6 bases). The receptor comes from a woman between 18 and 29 years old in good health. The CDR3 here is CASSPNGLKYQETQYF. The CDR3 DNA follows: TGTGCCAGCAGCCCCAACGGACTAAAGTACCAAGAGACCCAGTACTTC.